This T cell receptor beta chain was documented in a study of tumor and adjacent non-tumor tissue in lung cancer. Germline values: CDR1 DFQATT, CDR2 SNEGSKA (reference sequence). This CDR3 has 12 residues. The V end lost 4 bases, the J end lost 5 bases, and 11 bases lay between the germline ends. In its sample, this clonotype was seen many times. What it recognizes is unknown. RNA was extracted from bulk tissue without any cell sorting. Between August and November 2014, newly diagnosed, chemotherapy-naive lung cancer patients underwent thoracic surgery in China. Overall study findings and caveats: Shorter survival was associated with higher TCR diversity in tumors.

A modified ARM-PCR protocol with three rounds of nested PCR amplified TCRbeta. TCRdb fed the multiplex PCR reads into MiXCR, producing one record per CDR3 protein. The sample lists 200,000 to 250,000 distinct CDR3 sequences, roughly 70% occurring once. The origin of this receptor is a man between 60 and 75 years old with non-small cell lung cancer. Material: lung tumor tissue. The rearrangement joins TRBV20-1 to TRBJ1-1; D not certain. DNA of the CDR3: TGCAGTGCTACTTTCGGAAATACTGAAGCTTTCTTT. This gives the protein CSATFGNTEAFF.